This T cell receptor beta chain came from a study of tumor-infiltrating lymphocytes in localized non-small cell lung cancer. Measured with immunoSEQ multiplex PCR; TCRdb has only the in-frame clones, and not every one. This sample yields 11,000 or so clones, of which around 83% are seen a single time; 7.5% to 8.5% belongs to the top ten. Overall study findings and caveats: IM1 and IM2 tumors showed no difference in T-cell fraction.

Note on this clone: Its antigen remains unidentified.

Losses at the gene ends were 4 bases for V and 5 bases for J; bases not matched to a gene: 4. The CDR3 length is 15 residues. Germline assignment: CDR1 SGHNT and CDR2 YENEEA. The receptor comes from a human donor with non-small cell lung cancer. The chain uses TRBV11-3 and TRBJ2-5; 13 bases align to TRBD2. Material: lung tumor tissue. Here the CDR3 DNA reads TGTGCCAGCAGCTCGGGACTAGCGGGATCGGAGACCCAGTACTTC. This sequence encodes CASSSGLAGSETQYF.